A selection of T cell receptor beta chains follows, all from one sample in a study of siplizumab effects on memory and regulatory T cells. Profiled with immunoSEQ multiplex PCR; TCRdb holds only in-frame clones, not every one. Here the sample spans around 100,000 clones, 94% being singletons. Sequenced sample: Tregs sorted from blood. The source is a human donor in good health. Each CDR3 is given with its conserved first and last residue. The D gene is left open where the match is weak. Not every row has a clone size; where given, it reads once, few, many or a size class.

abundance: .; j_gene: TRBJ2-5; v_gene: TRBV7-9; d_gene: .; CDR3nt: TGTGCCAGCAGCTTCGGAACAAGGACCCAGTACTTC; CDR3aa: CASSFGTRTQYF
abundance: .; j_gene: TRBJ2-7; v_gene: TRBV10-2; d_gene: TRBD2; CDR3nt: TGCGCCAGCAGGATAGCGGGCGGGGCTTACGAGCAGTACTTC; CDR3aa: CASRIAGGAYEQYF
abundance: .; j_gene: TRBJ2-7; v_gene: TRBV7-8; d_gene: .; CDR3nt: TGTGCCAGCAGCTTAGATGGCAGGGGAGGACTCGAGCAGTACTTC; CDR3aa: CASSLDGRGGLEQYF
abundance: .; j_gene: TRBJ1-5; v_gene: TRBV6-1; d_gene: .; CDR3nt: TGTGCCAGCAGTCCCCAGGGAGGAAATCAGCCCCAGCATTTT; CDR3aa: CASSPQGGNQPQHF
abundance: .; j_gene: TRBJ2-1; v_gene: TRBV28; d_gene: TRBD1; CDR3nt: TGTGCCAGCCTTTCAGCCGGGACAGGGGTTTACAATGAGCAGTTCTTC; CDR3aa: CASLSAGTGVYNEQFF
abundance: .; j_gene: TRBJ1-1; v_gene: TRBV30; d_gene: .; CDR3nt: TGTGCCTGGAGTGGACAGCTCATGAACACTGAAGCTTTCTTT; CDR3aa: CAWSGQLMNTEAFF
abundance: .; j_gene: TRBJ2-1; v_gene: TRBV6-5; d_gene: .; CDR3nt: TGTGCCAGCAGGGCCGGGACGGGGATCTACAATGAGCAGTTCTTC; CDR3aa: CASRAGTGIYNEQFF
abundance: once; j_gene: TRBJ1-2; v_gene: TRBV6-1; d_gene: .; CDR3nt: TGTGCCAGCAGTGAGGACTATGGCTACACCTTC; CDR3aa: CASSEDYGYTF
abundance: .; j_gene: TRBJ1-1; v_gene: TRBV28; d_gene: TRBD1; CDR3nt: TGTGCCAGCAGACAAGACAGGGGGGTAAGGAACACTGAAGCTTTCTTT; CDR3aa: CASRQDRGVRNTEAFF
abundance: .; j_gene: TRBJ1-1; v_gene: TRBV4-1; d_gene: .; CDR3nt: TGCGCCAGCAGCCAAGAATACTTTTCGTTAACCACTGAAGCTTTCTTT; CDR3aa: CASSQEYFSLTTEAFF
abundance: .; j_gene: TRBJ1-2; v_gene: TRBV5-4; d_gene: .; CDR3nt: TGTGCCAGCTTGGGGAGTTTTAACTATGGCTACACCTTC; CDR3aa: CASLGSFNYGYTF
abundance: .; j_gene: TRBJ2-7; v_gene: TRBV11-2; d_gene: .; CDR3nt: TGTGCCAGCAGCTCAAGGGATCGCTACGAGCAGTACTTC; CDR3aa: CASSSRDRYEQYF
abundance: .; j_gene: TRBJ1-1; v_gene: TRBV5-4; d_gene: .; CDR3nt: TGTGCCAGCAGCTTGGTGGCAGGGACCGCTTTCTTT; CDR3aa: CASSLVAGTAFF
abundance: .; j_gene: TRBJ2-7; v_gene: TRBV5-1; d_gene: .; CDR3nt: TGCGCCAGCAGCTTGGTTTCTGCGGTCCTACTCGAGCAGTACTTC; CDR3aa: CASSLVSAVLLEQYF
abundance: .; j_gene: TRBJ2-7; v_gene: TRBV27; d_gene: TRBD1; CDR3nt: TGTGCCAGCAGTTACCGGGACAGCTCCTACGAGCAGTACTTC; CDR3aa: CASSYRDSSYEQYF
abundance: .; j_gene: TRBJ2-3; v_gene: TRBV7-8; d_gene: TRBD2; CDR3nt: TGTGCCAGCAGCTCCGGGACTAGCGGGGGCTGGTCGGATACGCAGTATTTT; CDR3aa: CASSSGTSGGWSDTQYF
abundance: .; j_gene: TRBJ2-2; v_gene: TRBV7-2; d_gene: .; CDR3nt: TGTGCCAGCCGAGTTCAGGGAACCGGGGAGCTGTTTTTT; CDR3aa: CASRVQGTGELFF
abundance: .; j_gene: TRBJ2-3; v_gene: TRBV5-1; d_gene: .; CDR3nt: TGCGCCAGCAGCCCACTAGCTTCAGGAGATACGCAGTATTTT; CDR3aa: CASSPLASGDTQYF
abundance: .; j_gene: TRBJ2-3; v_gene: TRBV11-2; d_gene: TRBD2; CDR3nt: TGTGCCAGCAGCTTACTAGCGGGAGGCACAGATACGCAGTATTTT; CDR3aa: CASSLLAGGTDTQYF
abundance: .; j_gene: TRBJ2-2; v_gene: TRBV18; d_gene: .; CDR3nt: TGTGCCAGCTCACGGCGGACACTCACCGGGGAGCTGTTTTTT; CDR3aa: CASSRRTLTGELFF
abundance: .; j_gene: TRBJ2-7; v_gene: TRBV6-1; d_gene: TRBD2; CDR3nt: TGTGCCACCAAACCTCCGGGACTAGCGTTCCTCGAGCAGTACTTC; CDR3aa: CATKPPGLAFLEQYF
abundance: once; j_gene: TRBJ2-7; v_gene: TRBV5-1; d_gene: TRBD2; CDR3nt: TGCGCCAGCAGCTTGGGCCCTAGCGGGAGATCTGCCGAGCAGTACTTC; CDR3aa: CASSLGPSGRSAEQYF